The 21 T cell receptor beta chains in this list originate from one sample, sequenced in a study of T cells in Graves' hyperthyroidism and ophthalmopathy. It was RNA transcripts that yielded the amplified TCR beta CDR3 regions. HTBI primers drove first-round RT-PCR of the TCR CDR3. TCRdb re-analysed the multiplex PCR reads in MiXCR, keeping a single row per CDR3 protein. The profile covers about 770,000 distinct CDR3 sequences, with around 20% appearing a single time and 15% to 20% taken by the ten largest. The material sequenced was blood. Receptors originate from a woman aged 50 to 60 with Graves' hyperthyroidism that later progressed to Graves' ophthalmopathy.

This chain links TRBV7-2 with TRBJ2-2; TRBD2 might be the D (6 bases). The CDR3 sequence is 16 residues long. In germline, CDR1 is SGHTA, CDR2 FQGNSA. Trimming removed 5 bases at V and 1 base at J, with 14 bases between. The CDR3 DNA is TGTGCCAGCAGCCCCAGGGACTCGAAGAACACCGGGGAGCTGTTTTTT. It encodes CASSPRDSKNTGELFF.

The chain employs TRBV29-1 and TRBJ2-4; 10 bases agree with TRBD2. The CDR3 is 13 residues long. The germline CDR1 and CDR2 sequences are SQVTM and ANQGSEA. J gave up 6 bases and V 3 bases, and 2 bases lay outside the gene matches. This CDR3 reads CSVEASGGNIQYF. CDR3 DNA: TGCAGCGTTGAGGCTAGCGGGGGAAACATTCAGTACTTC. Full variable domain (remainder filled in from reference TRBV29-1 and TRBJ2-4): SAVISQKPSRDICQRGTSLTIQCQVDSQVTMMFWYRQQPGQSLTLIATANQGSEATYESGFVIDKFPISRPNLTFSTLTVSNMSPEDSSIYLCSVEASGGNIQYFGAGTRLSVL.

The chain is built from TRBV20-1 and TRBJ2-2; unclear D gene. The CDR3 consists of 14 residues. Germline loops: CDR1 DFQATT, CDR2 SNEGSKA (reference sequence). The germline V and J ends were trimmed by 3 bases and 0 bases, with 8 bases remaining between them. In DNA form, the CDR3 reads TGCAGTGCTAGCGCCGAGGCGAACACCGGGGAGCTGTTTTTT. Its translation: CSASAEANTGELFF.

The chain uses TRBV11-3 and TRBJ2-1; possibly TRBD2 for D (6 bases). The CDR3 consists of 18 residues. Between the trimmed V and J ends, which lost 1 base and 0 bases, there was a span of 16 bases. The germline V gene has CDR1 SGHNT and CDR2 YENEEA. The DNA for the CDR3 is TGTGCCAGCAGCTTAGGTGGGGGGACTTCGAGCTCCTACAATGAGCAGTTCTTC. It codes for CASSLGGGTSSSYNEQFF.

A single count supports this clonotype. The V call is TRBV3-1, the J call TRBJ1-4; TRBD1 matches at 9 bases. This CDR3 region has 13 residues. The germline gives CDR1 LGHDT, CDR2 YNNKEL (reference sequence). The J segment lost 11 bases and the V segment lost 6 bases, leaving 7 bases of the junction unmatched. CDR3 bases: TGTGCCAGCAGAAGGACAGGGGACAGGAAACTGTTTTTT. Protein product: CASRRTGDRKLFF.

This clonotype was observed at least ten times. The chain's CDR3 is CASSTWGSGGPPWFF. The CDR3, as DNA: TGCGCCAGCAGCACCTGGGGTAGCGGGGGCCCTCCTTGGTTCTTC. This chain uses TRBV5-1 with TRBJ2-1; 9 nucleotides agree with TRBD2. The CDR3 has 15 residues. V shed 4 bases, J shed 15 bases, and the junction held 17 bases outside the gene matches. CDR1 SGHRS and CDR2 YFSETQ come from the germline V gene.

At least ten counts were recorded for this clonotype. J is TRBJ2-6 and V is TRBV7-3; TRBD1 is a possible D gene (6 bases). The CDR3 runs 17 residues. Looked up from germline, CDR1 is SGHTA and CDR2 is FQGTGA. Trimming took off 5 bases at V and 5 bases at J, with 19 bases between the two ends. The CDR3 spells CASSNAGTCVRANVLTF. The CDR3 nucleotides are TGTGCCAGCAGCAACGCCGGGACATGCGTCCGGGCCAACGTCCTGACTTTC. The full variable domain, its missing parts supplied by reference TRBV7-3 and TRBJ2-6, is GAGVSQTPSNKVTEKGKYVELRCDPISGHTALYWYRQSLGQGPEFLIYFQGTGAADDSGLPNDRFFAVRPEGSVSTLKIQRTERGDSAVYLCASSNAGTCVRANVLTFGAGSRLTVL.

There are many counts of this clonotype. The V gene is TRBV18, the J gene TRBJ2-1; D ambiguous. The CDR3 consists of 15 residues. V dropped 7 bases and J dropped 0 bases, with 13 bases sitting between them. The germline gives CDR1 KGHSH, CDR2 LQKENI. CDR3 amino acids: CASYTTPSSYNEQFF. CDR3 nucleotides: TGTGCCAGCTACACCACACCGAGCTCCTACAATGAGCAGTTCTTC.

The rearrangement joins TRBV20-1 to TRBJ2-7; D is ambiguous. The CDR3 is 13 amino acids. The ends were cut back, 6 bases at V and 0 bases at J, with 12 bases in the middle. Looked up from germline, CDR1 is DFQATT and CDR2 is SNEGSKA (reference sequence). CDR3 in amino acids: CSARDLPSYEQYF. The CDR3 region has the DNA TGCAGTGCAAGGGATCTCCCCTCCTACGAGCAGTACTTC.

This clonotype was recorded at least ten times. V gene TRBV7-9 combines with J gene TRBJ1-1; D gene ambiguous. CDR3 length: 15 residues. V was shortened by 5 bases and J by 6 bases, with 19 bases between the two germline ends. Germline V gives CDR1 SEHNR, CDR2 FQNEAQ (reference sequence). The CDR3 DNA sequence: TGTGCCAGCAGCCCAGCCGCGGAATATCTCCCTGAAGCTTTCTTT. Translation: CASSPAAEYLPEAFF.

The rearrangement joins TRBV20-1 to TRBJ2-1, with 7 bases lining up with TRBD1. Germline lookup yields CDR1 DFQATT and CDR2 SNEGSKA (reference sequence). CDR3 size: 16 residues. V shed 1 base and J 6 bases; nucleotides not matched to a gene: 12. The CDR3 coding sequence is TGCAGTGCTAGAGTACAGGGGATTGGTGCCATCAATGAGCAGTTCTTC. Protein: CSARVQGIGAINEQFF.

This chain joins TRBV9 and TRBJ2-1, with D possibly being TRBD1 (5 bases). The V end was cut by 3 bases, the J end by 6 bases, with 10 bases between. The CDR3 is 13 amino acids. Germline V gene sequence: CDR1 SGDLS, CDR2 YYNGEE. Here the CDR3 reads CASSEDRPNEQFF. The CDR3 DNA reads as TGTGCCAGCAGCGAAGACAGACCCAATGAGCAGTTCTTC.

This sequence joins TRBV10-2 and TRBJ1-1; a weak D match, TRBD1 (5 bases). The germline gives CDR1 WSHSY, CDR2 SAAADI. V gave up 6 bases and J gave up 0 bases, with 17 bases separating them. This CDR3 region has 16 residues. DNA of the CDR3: TGCGCCAGCAGCGAGGGACGGACGATCATGAACACTGAAGCTTTCTTT. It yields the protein CASSEGRTIMNTEAFF.

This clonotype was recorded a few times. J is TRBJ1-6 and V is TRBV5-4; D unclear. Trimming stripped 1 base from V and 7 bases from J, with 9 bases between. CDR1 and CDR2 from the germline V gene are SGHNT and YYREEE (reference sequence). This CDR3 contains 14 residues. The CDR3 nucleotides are TGTGCCAGCAGCTTGCCCAGGAGAAATTCACCCCTCCACTTT. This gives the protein CASSLPRRNSPLHF.

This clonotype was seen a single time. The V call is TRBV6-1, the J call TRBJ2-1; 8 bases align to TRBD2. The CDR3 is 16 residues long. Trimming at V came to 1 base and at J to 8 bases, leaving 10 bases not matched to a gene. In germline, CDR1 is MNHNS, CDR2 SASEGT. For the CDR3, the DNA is TGTGCCAGCAGTGAAGTCGACGGGGGGGGTCGCGATGAGCAGTTCTTC. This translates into CASSEVDGGGRDEQFF.

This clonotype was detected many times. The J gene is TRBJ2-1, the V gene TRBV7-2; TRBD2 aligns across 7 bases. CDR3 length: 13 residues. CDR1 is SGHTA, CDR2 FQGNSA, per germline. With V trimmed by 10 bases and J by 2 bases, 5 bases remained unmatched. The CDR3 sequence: CATAGVPYNEQFF. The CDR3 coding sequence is TGTGCCACCGCGGGGGTACCCTACAATGAGCAGTTCTTC.

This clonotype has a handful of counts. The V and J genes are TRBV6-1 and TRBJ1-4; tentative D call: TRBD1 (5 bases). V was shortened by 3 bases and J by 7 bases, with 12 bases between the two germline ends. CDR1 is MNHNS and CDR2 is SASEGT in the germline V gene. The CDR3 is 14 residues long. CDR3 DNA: TGTGCCAGCAGTGATCAGGGAGGGGTTGAAAAACTGTTTTTT. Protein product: CASSDQGGVEKLFF.

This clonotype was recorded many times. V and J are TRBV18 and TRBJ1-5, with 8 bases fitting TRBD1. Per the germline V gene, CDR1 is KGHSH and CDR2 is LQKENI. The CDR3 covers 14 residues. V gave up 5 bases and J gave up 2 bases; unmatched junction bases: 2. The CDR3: CASSATGGNQPQHF. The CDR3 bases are TGTGCCAGCTCAGCGACAGGGGGCAATCAGCCCCAGCATTTT.

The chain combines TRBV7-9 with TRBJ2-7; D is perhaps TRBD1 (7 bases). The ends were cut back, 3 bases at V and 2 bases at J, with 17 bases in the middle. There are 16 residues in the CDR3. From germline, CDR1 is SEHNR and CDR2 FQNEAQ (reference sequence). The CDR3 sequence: CASSFGRGTDPYEQYF. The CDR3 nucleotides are TGTGCCAGCAGCTTCGGACGGGGGACAGACCCCTACGAGCAGTACTTC. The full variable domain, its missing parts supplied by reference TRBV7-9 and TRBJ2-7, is DTGVSQNPRHKITKRGQNVTFRCDPISEHNRLYWYRQTLGQGPEFLTYFQNEAQLEKSRLLSDRFSAERPKGSFSTLEIQRTEQGDSAMYLCASSFGRGTDPYEQYFGPGTRLTVT.

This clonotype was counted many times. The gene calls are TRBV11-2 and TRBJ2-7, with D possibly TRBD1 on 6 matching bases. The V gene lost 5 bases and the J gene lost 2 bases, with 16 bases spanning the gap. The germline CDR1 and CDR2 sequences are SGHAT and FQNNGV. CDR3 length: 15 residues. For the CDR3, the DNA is TGTGCCAGCAGCCAGGGGCTGGAACCTCCCTACGAGCAGTACTTC. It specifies CASSQGLEPPYEQYF.

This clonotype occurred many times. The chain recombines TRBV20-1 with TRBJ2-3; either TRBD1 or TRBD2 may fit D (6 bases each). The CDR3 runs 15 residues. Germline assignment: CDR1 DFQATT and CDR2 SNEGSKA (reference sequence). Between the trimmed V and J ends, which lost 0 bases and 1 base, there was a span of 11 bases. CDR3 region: CSARDSRGGTDTQYF. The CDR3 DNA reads TGCAGTGCTAGAGATTCGAGGGGGGGCACAGATACGCAGTATTTT.